The source of this T cell receptor (beta chain) is a study of T cells expressing NK-cell markers. Study-level points and caveats: More than 5 of the donors carried dominant NKG2C+ clonotypes that took up about 1.0-7.0% of their CD8+ T cells.

Per the germline V gene, CDR1 is SQVTM and CDR2 is ANQGSEA. This CDR3 has 15 amino acids. About this clonotype itself: Its antigen is unidentified.

For each CDR3 protein, TCRdb gives one entry from its re-call of the 5' RACE reads, without DNA. The sample data list around 280,000 distinct CDR3 sequences. Sequencing used blood T cells: a sorted CD56 or NKG2C T cell subset, CD4+ or CD8+ T cells, or bulk PBMC T cells (not recorded which). This clonotype originated in a man between 18 and 29 years old in good health. The V and J genes are TRBV29-1 and TRBJ2-7; checking the TCRdb D call of TRBD2 is not possible without DNA. The CDR3: CSAETGTSIRREQYF.